The 8 T cell receptor beta chains below come from one sample, sequenced in a study of T cells in localized non-small cell lung cancer. Only in-frame clones appear in the TCRdb table, and some are missing; sequencing was by immunoSEQ multiplex PCR. The top ten hold roughly 21% of the sample, which has under 65,000 clones, about 87% seen once. The sequencing here drew on peripheral blood, taken before any cancer treatment. All receptors come from a man between 40 and 70 years old with stage I squamous cell lung carcinoma.

This chain connects TRBV5-6 to TRBJ2-3; D not resolved. The CDR3 runs to 12 residues. From germline, CDR1 is SGHDT and CDR2 YYEEEE. The V and J ends lost 0 bases and 3 bases respectively, with 2 bases between them. The CDR3 protein is CASSLETDTQYF. For the CDR3, the DNA is TGTGCCAGCAGCTTGGAGACAGATACGCAGTATTTT.

The V and J genes are TRBV19 and TRBJ2-3; TRBD1 matches at 10 bases. After removal of 5 bases from V and 3 bases from J, the junction contained 5 bases not matched to a gene. Germline V gene sequence: CDR1 LNHDA, CDR2 SQIVND (reference sequence). This CDR3 has 15 residues. The CDR3 DNA reads as TGTGCCAGTAGTCAACCGGGACAGGGGACAGATACGCAGTATTTT. Translating gives CASSQPGQGTDTQYF. Combining the CDR3 with reference TRBV19 and TRBJ2-3 gives the whole variable domain DGGITQSPKYLFRKEGQNVTLSCEQNLNHDAMYWYRQDPGQGLRLIYYSQIVNDFQKGDIAEGYSVSREKKESFPLTVTSAQKNPTAFYLCASSQPGQGTDTQYFGPGTRLTVL.

This clone was recorded once. The chain joins TRBV27 to TRBJ2-7; TRBD2 agrees at 14 bases. This CDR3 is built from 18 residues. The V segment lost 0 bases and the J segment 5 bases; nucleotides outside the gene matches: 9. Germline CDR1 and CDR2: MNHEY and SMNVEV (reference sequence). CDR3 sequence: CASSLSRLAGGPGNEQYF. The DNA of the CDR3 is TGTGCCAGCAGTTTATCGAGACTAGCGGGAGGGCCGGGAAACGAGCAGTACTTC.

The chain uses TRBV7-6 and TRBJ2-3, with 11 bases identical to TRBD2. This CDR3 has 16 amino acids. Losses at the gene ends were 2 bases for V and 8 bases for J; bases not matched to a gene: 9. CDR1 is SGHVS, CDR2 FNYEAQ, per germline. The CDR3 loop is CASSLTSGSVRGTQYF. As DNA, the CDR3 is TGTGCCAGCAGCTTAACTAGCGGGAGTGTTAGGGGTACGCAGTATTTT.

V gene TRBV10-3 combines with J gene TRBJ1-1, with TRBD1 matching over 7 bases. The germline V gene has CDR1 ENHRY and CDR2 SYGVKD. After removal of 5 bases from V and 5 bases from J, the junction contained 11 bases not matched to a gene. The CDR3 totals 15 residues. DNA of the CDR3: TGTGCCATCAGTTCACTCAACAGGGGAACGACTGAAGCTTTCTTT. This gives the protein CAISSLNRGTTEAFF.

The rearrangement links TRBV28 to TRBJ2-4; the D call may be TRBD1 or TRBD2 (6 bases each). The CDR3 has 14 residues. Germline CDR1 MDHEN, CDR2 SYDVKM. Trimming pared 8 bases from V and 7 bases from J, leaving 18 bases between. The DNA of the CDR3 is TGTGCCAGCCGAGGGGGGCCAGGGACCAACATTCAGTACTTC. This gives the protein CASRGGPGTNIQYF.

This sequence joins TRBV30 and TRBJ1-3; D may be TRBD1 (5 bases). This CDR3 is built from 14 residues. V was shortened by 3 bases and J by 0 bases, with 9 bases between the two germline ends. CDR1 and CDR2 from the germline V gene are GTSNPN and SVGIG (reference sequence). The CDR3, as DNA: TGTGCCTGGAGCCCGGGACTCTCTGGAAACACCATATATTTT. It codes for CAWSPGLSGNTIYF.

In its sample, this clone was seen once. V usage is TRBV10-3 and J usage is TRBJ2-3; possibly TRBD1 or TRBD2 for D (5 bases each). Germline CDR1 is ENHRY and CDR2 is SYGVKD. V gave up 3 bases and J gave up 5 bases, with 12 bases separating them. This CDR3 comprises 14 residues. In DNA form, the CDR3 reads TGTGCCATCAGTGATGCCCAGAGGGGAGATACGCAGTATTTT. Protein: CAISDAQRGDTQYF.